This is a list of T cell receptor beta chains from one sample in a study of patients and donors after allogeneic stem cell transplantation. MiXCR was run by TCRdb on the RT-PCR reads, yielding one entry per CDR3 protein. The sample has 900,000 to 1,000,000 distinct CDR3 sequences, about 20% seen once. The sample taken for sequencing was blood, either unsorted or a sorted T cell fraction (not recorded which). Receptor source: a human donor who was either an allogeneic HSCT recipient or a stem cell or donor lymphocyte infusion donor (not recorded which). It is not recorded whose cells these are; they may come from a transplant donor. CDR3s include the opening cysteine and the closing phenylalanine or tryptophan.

CASSDRQGNEQFF	TRBJ2-1	TRBV7-3
CASSPGAGEYNEQFF	TRBJ2-1	TRBV5-1
CAIGRGYGYTF	TRBJ1-2	TRBV15
CASSSWTGRSQPQHF	TRBJ1-5	TRBV18
CASSVEPTQETQYF	TRBJ2-5	TRBV9
CATSDFLAGDLETQYF	TRBJ2-5	TRBV24-1
CASRTGYNEQFF	TRBJ2-1	TRBV19
CATRRMGSNQPQHF	TRBJ1-5	TRBV15
CATHDGRQGAYNEQFF	TRBJ2-1	TRBV24-1
CASSQAGGAYQPQHF	TRBJ1-5	TRBV4-1
CASSLFASYEQYF	TRBJ2-7	TRBV7-2
CASKTGNEAFF	TRBJ1-1	TRBV5-1
CASSASGIRGETQYF	TRBJ2-5	TRBV5-1
CASSPRLGIGTEAFF	TRBJ1-1	TRBV9
CASTREIAGGPTDTQYF	TRBJ2-3	TRBV3-1
CSARPGQGWGGYTF	TRBJ1-2	TRBV20-1
CASGPLDTQYF	TRBJ2-3	TRBV9
CASRQSGGYNEQYF	TRBJ2-7	TRBV5-1
CSVAGKAKNIQYF	TRBJ2-4	TRBV29-1
CASSKQGALTGELFF	TRBJ2-2	TRBV12-3/TRBV12-4
CASSADYLRETQYF	TRBJ2-5	TRBV7-9
CATRQGPSGANVLTF	TRBJ2-6	TRBV15
CASSVGGGLAENEQFF	TRBJ2-1	TRBV9